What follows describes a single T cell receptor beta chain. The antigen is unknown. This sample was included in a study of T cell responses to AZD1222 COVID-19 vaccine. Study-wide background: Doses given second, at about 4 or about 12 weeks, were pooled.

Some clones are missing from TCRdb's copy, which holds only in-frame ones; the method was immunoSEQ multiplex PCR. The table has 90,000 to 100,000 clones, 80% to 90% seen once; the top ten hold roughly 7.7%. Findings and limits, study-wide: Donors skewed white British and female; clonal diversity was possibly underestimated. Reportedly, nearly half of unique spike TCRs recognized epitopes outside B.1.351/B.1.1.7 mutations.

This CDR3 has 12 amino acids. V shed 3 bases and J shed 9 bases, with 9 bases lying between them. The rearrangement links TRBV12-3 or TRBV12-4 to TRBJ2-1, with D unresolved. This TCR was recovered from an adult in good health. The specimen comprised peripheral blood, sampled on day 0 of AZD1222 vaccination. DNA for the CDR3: TGTGCCAGCAGTTTCTATTTGAGTGAGCAGTTCTTC. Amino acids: CASSFYLSEQFF.